This TCR beta chain came from a study of naive and memory T cell subsets. An equimolar mix of two oligonucleotides served as the beta constant-region primer for TRBC1 and TRBC2. From the UMI-ligation and nested PCR reads, TCRdb called clonotypes with MiXCR, one entry per CDR3 protein. In the table there are roughly 140,000 distinct CDR3 sequences, 15% to 20% of which are singletons. Alpha and beta libraries were amplified separately from the second PCR onward. After CD4 positive bead selection, the CD4-negative fraction gave CD8 T cells. The CDR3 runs to 18 residues. Germline lookup yields CDR1 SQVTM and CDR2 ANQGSEA. Trimming at V came to 1 base and at J to 5 bases, leaving 16 bases not matched to a gene. The sample holds a few counts of this clonotype.

The chain employs TRBV29-1 and TRBJ2-3; 9 bases are a match to TRBD2. The specimen was naive CD4+ T cells from blood. The receptor's source is a human donor in good health. DNA of the CDR3: TGCAGCGTTGAAGGACCCCGTCCCAATAGCGGGAGTTTAGATACGCAGTATTTT. This sequence encodes CSVEGPRPNSGSLDTQYF.